This TCR beta chain was identified during a study of blood T cell repertoires in COVID-19. Whole-study context: COVID-19 samples collected from the United States, Italy and Spain covered acute and convalescent phases. Sources were T cells, B-cell-depleted T cells, or PBMCs; the material itself was cDNA or gDNA.

TCRdb's copy holds only in-frame clones and misses some; the assay was immunoSEQ multiplex PCR. The sample carries fewer than 250,000 clones, approximately 81% recorded once. CDR1 is LNHDA, CDR2 SQIVND, per germline (reference sequence). There are 15 residues in the CDR3. Trimming left V 1 base short and J 2 bases short, with 9 bases between. Sample: peripheral blood. The sequence derives from a woman over 75 with acute or convalescent COVID-19. This chain connects TRBV19 to TRBJ2-1; D might be TRBD2 (6 bases). CDR3 amino acids: CASSIGRATYNEQFF. The CDR3 bases are TGTGCCAGTAGTATAGGGAGGGCCACCTACAATGAGCAGTTCTTC.